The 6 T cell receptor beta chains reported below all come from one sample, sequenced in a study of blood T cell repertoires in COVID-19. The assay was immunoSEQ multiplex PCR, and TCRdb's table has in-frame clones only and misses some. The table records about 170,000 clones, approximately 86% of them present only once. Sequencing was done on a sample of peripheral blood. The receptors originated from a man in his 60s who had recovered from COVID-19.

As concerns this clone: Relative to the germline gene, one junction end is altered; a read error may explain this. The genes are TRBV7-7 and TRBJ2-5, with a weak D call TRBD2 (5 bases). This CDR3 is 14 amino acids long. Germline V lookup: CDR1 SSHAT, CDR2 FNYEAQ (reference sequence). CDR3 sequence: CASSTGLIRETQYF. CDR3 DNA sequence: TGTGCTAGCAGCACCGGACTCATACGCGAGACCCAGTACTTC.

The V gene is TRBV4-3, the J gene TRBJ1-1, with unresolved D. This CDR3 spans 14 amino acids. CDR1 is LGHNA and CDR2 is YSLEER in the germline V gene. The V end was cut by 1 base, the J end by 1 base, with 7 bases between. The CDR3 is CASSQVGRNTEAFF. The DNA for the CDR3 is TGCGCCAGCAGCCAAGTGGGCAGGAACACTGAAGCTTTCTTT.

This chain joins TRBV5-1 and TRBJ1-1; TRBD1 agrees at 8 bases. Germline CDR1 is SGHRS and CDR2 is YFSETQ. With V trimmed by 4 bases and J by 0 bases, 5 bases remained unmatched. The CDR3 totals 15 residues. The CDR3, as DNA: TGCGCCAGCAGCGCCACAGGGGGACTGAACACTGAAGCTTTCTTT. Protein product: CASSATGGLNTEAFF. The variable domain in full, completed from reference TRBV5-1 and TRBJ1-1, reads KAGVTQTPRYLIKTRGQQVTLSCSPISGHRSVSWYQQTPGQGLQFLFEYFSETQRNKGNFPGRFSGRQFSNSRSEMNVSTLELGDSALYLCASSATGGLNTEAFFGQGTRLTVV.

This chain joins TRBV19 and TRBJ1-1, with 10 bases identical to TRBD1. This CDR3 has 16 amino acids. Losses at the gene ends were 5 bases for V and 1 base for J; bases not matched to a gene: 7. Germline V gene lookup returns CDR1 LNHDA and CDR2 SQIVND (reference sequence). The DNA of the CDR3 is TGTGCCAGTAGTCCTCGGACAGGGGGGGGGAACACTGAAGCTTTCTTT. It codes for CASSPRTGGGNTEAFF.

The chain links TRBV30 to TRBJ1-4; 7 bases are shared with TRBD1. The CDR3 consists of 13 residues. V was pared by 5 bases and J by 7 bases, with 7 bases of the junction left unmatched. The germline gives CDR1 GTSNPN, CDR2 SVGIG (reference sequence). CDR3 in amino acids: CAWGGTVAEKLFF. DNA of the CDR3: TGTGCCTGGGGAGGGACAGTAGCTGAAAAACTGTTTTTT.

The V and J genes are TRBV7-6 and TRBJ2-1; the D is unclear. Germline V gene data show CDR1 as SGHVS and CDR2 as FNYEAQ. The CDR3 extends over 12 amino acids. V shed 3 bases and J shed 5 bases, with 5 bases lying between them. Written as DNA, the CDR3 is TGTGCCAGCAGCTTTACGGACAATGAGCAGTTCTTC. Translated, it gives CASSFTDNEQFF. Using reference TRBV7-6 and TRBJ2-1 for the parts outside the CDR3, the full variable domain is GAGVSQSPRYKVTKRGQDVALRCDPISGHVSLYWYRQALGQGPEFLTYFNYEAQQDKSGLPNDRFSAERPEGSISTLTIQRTEQRDSAMYRCASSFTDNEQFFGPGTRLTVL.